The 2 T cell receptor beta chains given below trace back to one sample, sequenced in a study of regulatory T cells in long-lasting Graves disease. iRepertoire HTBI primers and Arm-PCR of CDR3 regions built TCR beta libraries. TCRdb reanalysed the multiplex PCR reads using MiXCR and keeps one entry per CDR3 protein. The profile shows about 470,000 distinct CDR3 sequences, roughly 20% of them singletons. Stated time point: persistent/refractory GD, antithyroid drugs over 5 years with positive TRAb. The authors made the TCR library using RNA they extracted from PBMCs. Sample: peripheral blood mononuclear cells (PBMCs), taken when the disease was refractory, from a patient treated with antithyroid drugs. These receptors were taken from a female donor with Graves disease.

Only a few counts were recorded for this clonotype. V gene TRBV7-9 combines with J gene TRBJ2-7; 9 nucleotides match TRBD1. The CDR3 extends over 14 amino acids. V shed 5 bases and J 3 bases; nucleotides not matched to a gene: 5. CDR1 and CDR2 from the germline V gene are SEHNR and FQNEAQ (reference sequence). CDR3 in DNA: TGTGCCAGCAGCCCGGGACAGGGAGTCTACGAGCAGTACTTC. Its protein is CASSPGQGVYEQYF.

A few counts support this clonotype. This sequence joins TRBV5-1 and TRBJ2-7; 9 bases fit TRBD2. The CDR3 contains 15 residues. The V gene's germline CDR1 is SGHRS and CDR2 YFSETQ. Unmatched junction bases numbered 9, after V lost 2 bases and J lost 6 bases. The CDR3 DNA follows: TGCGCCAGCAGCTTTCTAGCGGGACCCTTCGCCGAGCAGTACTTC. The encoded protein is CASSFLAGPFAEQYF. Combining the CDR3 with reference TRBV5-1 and TRBJ2-7 gives the whole variable domain KAGVTQTPRYLIKTRGQQVTLSCSPISGHRSVSWYQQTPGQGLQFLFEYFSETQRNKGNFPGRFSGRQFSNSRSEMNVSTLELGDSALYLCASSFLAGPFAEQYFGPGTRLTVT.